The 32 T cell receptor beta chains in this list originate from one sample, sequenced in a study of beta chain features in type 1 diabetes (dated by TCRdb to the late 2010s). General findings and caveats noted by the study authors: In all four CD4+ subsets, TCRB CDR3 length was moderately but significantly shorter in type 1 diabetes patients.

Antigens for these TCRs are unknown. Library preparation used the immunoSEQ multiplex PCR assay. The entire isolated RNA was reverse transcribed using the High Capacity cDNA Reverse Transcription Kit, and thus expressed TCRB transcripts were sequenced. TCRdb took over this immuneACCESS table, retaining in-frame rearrangements with V and J assigned. Such tables are incomplete; in checked studies, under half of the missing clones stem from an unresolved V gene, and the remainder is unexplained. For this sample there are 150,000 to 200,000 clones; about 7.8% appear just once. Of the sample, approximately 0.85% falls within the top ten clones. Sequenced input: central memory CD4+ T cells from blood. The source of these receptors is a middle-aged woman with type 1 diabetes.

The chain employs TRBV18 and TRBJ1-1; a weak D match, TRBD1 (6 bases). CDR1 and CDR2 from the germline V gene are KGHSH and LQKENI. V was cut by 3 bases and J by 4 bases, with 12 bases left in between. The CDR3 length is 14 residues. The CDR3, as DNA: TGTGCCAGCTCACCCCAAAGACAGGCCACTGAAGCTTTCTTT. Translating gives CASSPQRQATEAFF.

The V and J genes are TRBV29-1 and TRBJ2-7; 7 positions match TRBD2. Unmatched junction bases numbered 5, after V lost 6 bases and J lost 0 bases. Germline-derived CDR1 and CDR2 are SQVTM and ANQGSEA. The CDR3 sequence is 13 residues long. CDR3 in DNA: TGCAGCGTGCTAGCGGAACACTCCTACGAGCAGTACTTC. Translating gives CSVLAEHSYEQYF.

This clone was recorded a few times. The chain is built from TRBV29-1 and TRBJ2-1; 11 bases line up with TRBD1. CDR1 and CDR2 from the germline V gene are SQVTM and ANQGSEA. The CDR3 is made up of 14 amino acids. Trimming removed 6 bases from V and 10 bases from J; junction bases left unmatched: 11. DNA for the CDR3: TGCAGCGTGGGCCGGGACAGGGGGGACGGGGAGCAGTTCTTC. Amino acid sequence: CSVGRDRGDGEQFF.

This clone was counted a few times. J is TRBJ2-5 and V is TRBV7-8; 7 bases are a match to TRBD1. The length of the CDR3 is 15 residues. CDR1 and CDR2 from the germline V gene are SGHVS and FQNEAQ. Trimming took 3 bases from V and 5 from J; bases not matched to a gene: 9. DNA of the CDR3: TGTGCCAGCAGCTTCTTACAGGGGAGTTCGGAGACCCAGTACTTC. This sequence encodes CASSFLQGSSETQYF. The whole variable domain, filled in from reference TRBV7-8 and TRBJ2-5, reads GAGVSQSPRYKVAKRGQDVALRCDPISGHVSLFWYQQALGQGPEFLTYFQNEAQLDKSGLPSDRFFAERPEGSVSTLKIQRTQQEDSAVYLCASSFLQGSSETQYFGPGTRLLVL.

The V gene is TRBV7-8, the J gene TRBJ2-5, with TRBD1 matching 11 bases. Germline V gives CDR1 SGHVS, CDR2 FQNEAQ. The CDR3 extends over 14 amino acids. The J segment lost 5 bases and the V segment lost 5 bases, leaving 4 bases of the junction unmatched. The chain's CDR3 is CASSPRDRGETQYF. CDR3 sequence (DNA): TGTGCCAGCAGCCCCCGGGACAGGGGGGAGACCCAGTACTTC.

The chain employs TRBV30 and TRBJ2-3; D perhaps matches TRBD1 (5 bases). V was cut by 3 bases and J by 5 bases, with 15 bases left in between. This CDR3 region has 14 residues. CDR1 is GTSNPN, CDR2 SVGIG, per germline (reference sequence). The CDR3 sequence is CAWRTHRYEDTQYF. The CDR3, as DNA: TGTGCCTGGAGGACCCACAGGTATGAAGATACGCAGTATTTT.

This chain joins TRBV29-1 and TRBJ2-2; 7 nucleotides match TRBD1. The length of the CDR3 is 15 residues. Germline CDR1 reads SQVTM; CDR2 reads ANQGSEA. The J segment lost 2 bases and the V segment lost 4 bases, leaving 7 bases of the junction unmatched. CDR3 sequence (DNA): TGCAGCGTTGGAAGGGACAGCCTAAACACCGGGGAGCTGTTTTTT. It codes for CSVGRDSLNTGELFF.

This clone turned up a few times. The chain links TRBV5-6 to TRBJ2-2, with D perhaps matching TRBD2 (5 bases). Germline CDR1 SGHDT, CDR2 YYEEEE. Trimming took off 10 bases at V and 1 base at J, with 11 bases between the two ends. This CDR3 has 13 amino acids. The CDR3 region has the DNA TGTGCCGGGAGCAGGATGAACACCGGGGAGCTGTTTTTT. Amino acids: CAGSRMNTGELFF.

This chain uses TRBV7-3 with TRBJ2-3, with a tentative D call TRBD1 (6 bases). The CDR3 runs to 15 residues. Germline V gene sequence: CDR1 SGHTA, CDR2 FQGTGA. The V end was cut by 5 bases, the J end by 5 bases, with 17 bases between. CDR3 region: CASSTGTPALDTQYF. Here the CDR3 DNA reads TGTGCCAGCAGCACGGGGACACCCGCCCTAGATACGCAGTATTTT.

The J gene is TRBJ2-7, the V gene TRBV18; D not resolved. The V end was cut by 5 bases, the J end by 2 bases, with 7 bases between. Germline CDR1 KGHSH, CDR2 LQKENI. This CDR3 region has 12 residues. The CDR3 loop reads CASSRGPYEQYF. The CDR3 DNA reads as TGTGCCAGCTCAAGAGGTCCCTACGAGCAGTACTTC.

This clone has a handful of counts. The V gene is TRBV9, the J gene TRBJ2-7; 11 bases match TRBD1. The CDR3 is made up of 15 amino acids. The trim removed 4 bases at V and 4 bases at J, leaving 7 bases unmatched. From germline, CDR1 is SGDLS and CDR2 YYNGEE. In DNA form, the CDR3 reads TGTGCCAGCAGCCTCCTTGGGACAGGGGGTTACGAGCAGTACTTC. Translated: CASSLLGTGGYEQYF. The entire variable domain, with the rest obtained from reference TRBV9 and TRBJ2-7, is as follows: DSGVTQTPKHLITATGQRVTLRCSPRSGDLSVYWYQQSLDQGLQFLIQYYNGEERAKGNILERFSAQQFPDLHSELNLSSLELGDSALYFCASSLLGTGGYEQYFGPGTRLTVT.

This clone showed up many times. CDR3 protein: CSGGGKNEQFF. The CDR3 nucleotides are TGCAGTGGTGGGGGGAAAAATGAGCAGTTCTTC. The chain joins TRBV20-1 to TRBJ2-1; TRBD2 is a possible D gene (6 bases). Germline V lookup: CDR1 DFQATT, CDR2 SNEGSKA (reference sequence). This CDR3 region has 11 residues. V was cut by 7 bases and J by 7 bases, with 11 bases left in between.

The CDR3 sequence: CASSPGLAGHLETQYF. DNA of the CDR3: TGTGCCAGCAGTCCGGGACTAGCGGGACATTTGGAGACCCAGTACTTC. The chain couples TRBV7-9 to TRBJ2-5; TRBD2 matches at 13 bases. This CDR3 spans 16 amino acids. Germline CDR1 is SEHNR and CDR2 is FQNEAQ (reference sequence). The J segment lost 5 bases and the V segment lost 6 bases, leaving 9 bases of the junction unmatched. The full variable domain, completed using reference TRBV7-9 and TRBJ2-5, is DTGVSQNPRHKITKRGQNVTFRCDPISEHNRLYWYRQTLGQGPEFLTYFQNEAQLEKSRLLSDRFSAERPKGSFSTLEIQRTEQGDSAMYLCASSPGLAGHLETQYFGPGTRLLVL.

The chain uses TRBV5-1 and TRBJ2-3; 7 positions match TRBD2. The V segment lost 0 bases and the J segment 6 bases; nucleotides outside the gene matches: 7. Per germline, CDR1 SGHRS and CDR2 YFSETQ. CDR3 length equals 15 residues. The CDR3 here is CASSLVMGEGDTQYF. As DNA, the CDR3 is TGCGCCAGCAGCTTGGTTATGGGGGAGGGCGATACGCAGTATTTT.

This clone was counted a few times. The V call is TRBV12-5, the J call TRBJ2-2, with a weak D call TRBD1 (5 bases). V was pared by 7 bases and J by 5 bases, with 14 bases between. This CDR3 has 14 amino acids. The germline gives CDR1 LGHNT, CDR2 FRNRAP. The CDR3 sequence: CASDSAQGTGELFF. CDR3 nucleotides: TGTGCTAGTGACTCTGCCCAGGGAACCGGGGAGCTGTTTTTT.

This clone was counted between two and nine times. The rearrangement joins TRBV10-3 to TRBJ2-1; 7 nucleotides line up with TRBD2. CDR3 size: 16 residues. V lost 0 bases, J lost 6 bases, and 8 bases stayed unmatched. In germline, CDR1 is ENHRY, CDR2 SYGVKD. The CDR3 DNA reads as TGTGCCATCAGTGAGTCGGGCGGGAGTCGGGGCAATGAGCAGTTCTTC. Translating it yields CAISESGGSRGNEQFF.

V and J are TRBV19 and TRBJ2-3, with 7 bases lining up with TRBD2. CDR1 and CDR2 (germline): LNHDA, SQIVND (reference sequence). This CDR3 has 14 residues. The V gene end was trimmed by 3 bases and the J gene end by 5 bases; junction bases not matched to a gene: 5. The CDR3 DNA is TGTGCCAGTAGTATCCCGGGAGGAGGAGATACGCAGTATTTT. It encodes CASSIPGGGDTQYF. The variable domain in full, with the rest retrieved from reference TRBV19 and TRBJ2-3, is DGGITQSPKYLFRKEGQNVTLSCEQNLNHDAMYWYRQDPGQGLRLIYYSQIVNDFQKGDIAEGYSVSREKKESFPLTVTSAQKNPTAFYLCASSIPGGGDTQYFGPGTRLTVL.

A few counts support this clone. This chain links TRBV7-2 with TRBJ2-5; TRBD2 aligns across 7 bases. Germline lookup yields CDR1 SGHTA and CDR2 FQGNSA. CDR3 size: 16 residues. Trimming took 5 bases from V and 6 from J; bases not matched to a gene: 15. CDR3 in amino acids: CASSPYGASGSQTQYF. CDR3 DNA sequence: TGTGCCAGCAGCCCCTACGGCGCTAGCGGCTCCCAGACCCAGTACTTC.

This clone came up a few times. The chain combines TRBV4-2 with TRBJ2-7, with 9 positions matching TRBD2. The CDR3 extends over 15 amino acids. After removal of 1 base from V and 5 bases from J, the junction contained 6 bases not matched to a gene. Germline V CDR1 and CDR2: LGHNA, YNFKEQ. This chain's CDR3 is CASSQGGASGDEQYF. CDR3 nucleotide sequence: TGTGCCAGCAGCCAAGGGGGGGCTAGCGGGGACGAGCAGTACTTC.

The chain employs TRBV4-2 and TRBJ1-2; TRBD1 aligns across 7 bases. The germline gives CDR1 LGHNA, CDR2 YNFKEQ. With 4 bases clipped from V and 4 bases from J, the junction kept 9 bases outside the gene matches. CDR3 length equals 15 residues. The CDR3 DNA is TGTGCCAGCAGCCCCGGGACAGCGTTGGGCTATGGCTACACCTTC. Its protein product is CASSPGTALGYGYTF.

This clone showed up just a few times. The chain joins TRBV28 to TRBJ2-2; 11 nucleotides match TRBD1. The V and J ends lost 5 bases and 10 bases, in that order; junction bases with no gene match: 6. The germline gives CDR1 MDHEN, CDR2 SYDVKM. The CDR3 covers 14 residues. The CDR3 coding sequence is TGTGCCAGCAGTCCCGGACAGGGGGCAGCGGAGCTGTTTTTT. Translated: CASSPGQGAAELFF.

This rearrangement joins TRBV2 to TRBJ2-5, with 7 bases aligning to TRBD1. V lost 6 bases, J lost 0 bases, and 4 bases stayed unmatched. Germline lookup yields CDR1 SNHLY and CDR2 FYNNEI. This CDR3 spans 14 amino acids. CDR3 sequence reads: CASRGTANQETQYF. CDR3 DNA: TGTGCCAGCAGAGGGACAGCGAACCAAGAGACCCAGTACTTC.

The chain uses TRBV5-8 and TRBJ2-5; D unresolved. Trimming stripped 1 base from V and 5 bases from J, with 6 bases between. The CDR3 covers 12 residues. Germline assignment: CDR1 SGHTS and CDR2 YDEGEE. CDR3 in DNA: TGTGCCAGCAGCTTGTACGGGGAGACCCAGTACTTC. The encoded protein is CASSLYGETQYF.

This clone showed up just a few times. This rearrangement joins TRBV4-3 to TRBJ1-1, with D perhaps matching TRBD1 (6 bases). The V and J ends lost 1 base and 1 base respectively, with 13 bases between them. Germline V gene sequence: CDR1 LGHNA, CDR2 YSLEER. The CDR3 length is 16 residues. The CDR3 DNA sequence: TGCGCCAGCAGCCAAGTGGGGGCAGGGTCGAACACTGAAGCTTTCTTT. Protein sequence: CASSQVGAGSNTEAFF.

The chain has TRBV5-6 and TRBJ2-7; no definite D call. The V end lost 1 base, the J end lost 2 bases, and 4 bases lay between the germline ends. This CDR3 has 12 residues. Germline V gives CDR1 SGHDT, CDR2 YYEEEE. CDR3 region: CASSLTAYEQYF. CDR3 DNA: TGTGCCAGCAGCTTGACAGCCTACGAGCAGTACTTC.

V is TRBV5-6 and J is TRBJ2-7, with 8 bases that match TRBD1. Per the germline V gene, CDR1 is SGHDT and CDR2 is YYEEEE. With V trimmed by 5 bases and J by 5 bases, 9 bases remained unmatched. The CDR3 totals 14 residues. This CDR3 is CASSIGQGLHEQYF. DNA of the CDR3: TGTGCCAGCAGTATCGGACAGGGCCTCCACGAGCAGTACTTC.

This clone was counted a few times. The J gene is TRBJ2-7, the V gene TRBV5-6; weak D call: TRBD2 (5 bases). The V end lost 2 bases, the J end lost 2 bases, and 11 bases lay between the germline ends. The CDR3 totals 14 residues. Germline CDR1 SGHDT, CDR2 YYEEEE. The CDR3 loop reads CASSFAGSPYEQYF. Here the CDR3 DNA reads TGTGCCAGCAGCTTCGCGGGCAGTCCCTACGAGCAGTACTTC.

This clone was counted only a few times. V usage is TRBV5-4 and J usage is TRBJ2-5; 8 nucleotides agree with TRBD2. Losses at the gene ends were 4 bases for V and 1 base for J; bases not matched to a gene: 12. In germline, CDR1 is SGHNT, CDR2 YYREEE (reference sequence). The CDR3 runs 17 residues. CDR3 loop: CASSQDQGGGIQETQYF. As DNA, the CDR3 is TGTGCCAGCAGCCAAGATCAGGGCGGGGGGATCCAAGAGACCCAGTACTTC.

This clone has more than one count but fewer than ten. The rearrangement joins TRBV27 to TRBJ2-3; 11 positions match TRBD1. Trimming cost V 6 bases and J 0 bases; bases outside gene matches: 2. Germline CDR1 and CDR2: MNHEY and SMNVEV (reference sequence). The CDR3 extends over 15 amino acids. The CDR3 sequence: CASRDRGLSTDTQYF. DNA for the CDR3: TGTGCCAGCAGGGACAGGGGGCTTAGCACAGATACGCAGTATTTT.

This clone was seen a few times. The J gene is TRBJ2-3, the V gene TRBV7-9, with D possibly matching TRBD1 (6 bases). CDR1 and CDR2 (germline): SEHNR, FQNEAQ (reference sequence). Trimming left V 5 bases short and J 6 bases short, with 18 bases between. This CDR3 contains 15 residues. CDR3 bases: TGTGCCAGCAGCGTACGGACGGACAGTAGTGATACGCAGTATTTT. Its protein is CASSVRTDSSDTQYF.

The chain links TRBV14 to TRBJ1-4; 11 bases map to TRBD1. CDR1 and CDR2 (germline): SGHDN, FVKESK. Trimming took 0 bases from V and 7 from J; bases not matched to a gene: 7. The CDR3 runs to 17 residues. The CDR3 spells CASSQESPGTGGEKLFF. The CDR3 nucleotides are TGTGCCAGCAGCCAAGAAAGCCCAGGGACAGGGGGTGAAAAACTGTTTTTT.

Many counts were recorded for this clone. The V and J genes are TRBV7-9 and TRBJ2-2; D call uncertain. Germline V lookup: CDR1 SEHNR, CDR2 FQNEAQ (reference sequence). Trimming pared 3 bases from V and 0 bases from J, leaving 8 bases between. This CDR3 region has 15 residues. CDR3 protein: CASSLRNTNTGELFF. CDR3 nucleotide sequence: TGTGCCAGCAGCTTGCGGAACACGAACACCGGGGAGCTGTTTTTT.